This T cell receptor (beta chain) was found in a study of blood T cell repertoires in COVID-19. Study-wide context: PBMCs, B-cell-depleted T cells, or T cells provided the cDNA or gDNA that made up the material.

The protocol was immunoSEQ multiplex PCR, while the TCRdb copy is restricted to in-frame clones and leaves out a portion. The table lists about 300,000 clones, 85% to 90% of them singletons. Participants reported their clinical history, and cohort assignment relied on those reports. Germline assignment: CDR1 SGHNT and CDR2 YYREEE (reference sequence). The CDR3 has 12 residues. V lost 9 bases and J lost 7, with 11 bases in between. The sequence was obtained from a man aged 25 to 40 who had recovered from COVID-19. The V call is TRBV5-4, the J call TRBJ1-6; a weak D match, TRBD1 (6 bases). Sequencing input: PBMCs or T cells enriched from blood (not recorded which). The DNA for the CDR3 is TGTGCCACCCACAGGGAGAATTCACCCCTCCACTTT. It yields the protein CATHRENSPLHF.